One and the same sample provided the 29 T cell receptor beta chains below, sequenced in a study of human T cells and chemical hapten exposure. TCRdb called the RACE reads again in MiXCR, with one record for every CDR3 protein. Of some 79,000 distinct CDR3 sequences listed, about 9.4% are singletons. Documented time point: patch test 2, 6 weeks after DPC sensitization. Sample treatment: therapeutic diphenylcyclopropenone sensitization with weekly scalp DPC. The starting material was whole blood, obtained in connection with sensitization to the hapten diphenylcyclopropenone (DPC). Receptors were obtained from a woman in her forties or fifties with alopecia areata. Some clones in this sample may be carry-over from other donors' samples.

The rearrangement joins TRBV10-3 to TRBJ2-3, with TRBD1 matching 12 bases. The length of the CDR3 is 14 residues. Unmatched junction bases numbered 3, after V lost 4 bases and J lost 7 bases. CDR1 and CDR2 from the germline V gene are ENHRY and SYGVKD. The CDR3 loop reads CAISGGTGGHTQYF. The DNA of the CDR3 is TGTGCCATCAGTGGGGGGACAGGGGGCCATACGCAGTATTTT.

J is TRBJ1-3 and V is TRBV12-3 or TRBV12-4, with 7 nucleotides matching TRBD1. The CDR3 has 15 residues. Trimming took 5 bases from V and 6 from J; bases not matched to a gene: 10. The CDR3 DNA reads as TGTGCCAGCAGTCCCAACAGGGGTGTACTAAACACCATATATTTT. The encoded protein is CASSPNRGVLNTIYF.

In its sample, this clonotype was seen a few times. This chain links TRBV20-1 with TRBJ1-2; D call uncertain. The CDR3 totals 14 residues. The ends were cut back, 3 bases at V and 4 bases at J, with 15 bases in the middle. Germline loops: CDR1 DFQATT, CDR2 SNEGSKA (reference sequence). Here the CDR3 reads CSASSGAVFYGYTF. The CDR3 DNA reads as TGCAGTGCTAGCTCCGGCGCAGTCTTCTATGGCTACACCTTC.

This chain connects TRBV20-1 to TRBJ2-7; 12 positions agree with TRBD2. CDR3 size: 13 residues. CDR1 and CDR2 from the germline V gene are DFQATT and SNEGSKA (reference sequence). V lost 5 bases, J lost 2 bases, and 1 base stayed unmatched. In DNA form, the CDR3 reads TGCAGTGCTCGACTAGCGGGGGCCTACGAGCAGTACTTC. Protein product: CSARLAGAYEQYF.

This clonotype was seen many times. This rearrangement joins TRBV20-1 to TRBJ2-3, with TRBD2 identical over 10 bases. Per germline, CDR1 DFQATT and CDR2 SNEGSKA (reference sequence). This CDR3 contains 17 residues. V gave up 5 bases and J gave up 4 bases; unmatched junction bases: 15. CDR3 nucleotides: TGCAGTGCTCCAAATCTTCGGCCTAGCGGGAGTTCAGATACGCAGTATTTT. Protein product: CSAPNLRPSGSSDTQYF.

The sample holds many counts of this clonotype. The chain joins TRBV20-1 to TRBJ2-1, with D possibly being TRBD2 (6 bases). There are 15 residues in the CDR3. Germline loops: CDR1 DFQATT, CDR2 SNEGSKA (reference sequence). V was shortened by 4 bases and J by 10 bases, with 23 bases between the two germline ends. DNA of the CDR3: TGCAGTGCTACTCGGGCGGAGGGATTTTTTGGGGAGCAGTTCTTC. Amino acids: CSATRAEGFFGEQFF.

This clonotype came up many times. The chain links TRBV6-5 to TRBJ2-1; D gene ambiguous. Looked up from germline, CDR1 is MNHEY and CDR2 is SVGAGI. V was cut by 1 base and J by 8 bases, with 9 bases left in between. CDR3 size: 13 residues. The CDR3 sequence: CASSYYRSHEQFF. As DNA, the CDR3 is TGTGCCAGCAGTTACTATCGGTCCCATGAGCAGTTCTTC.

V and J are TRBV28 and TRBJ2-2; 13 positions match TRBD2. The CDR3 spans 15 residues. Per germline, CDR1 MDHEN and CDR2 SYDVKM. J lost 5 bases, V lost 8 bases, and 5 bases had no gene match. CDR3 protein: CASGLAGDFTGELFF. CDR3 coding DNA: TGTGCCAGCGGACTAGCGGGAGATTTTACCGGGGAGCTGTTTTTT.

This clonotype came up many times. In DNA, the CDR3 is TGTGCCAGCAGCTTGGGGGCGCGGCACGAGCAGTACTTC. As protein: CASSLGARHEQYF. The chain recombines TRBV7-9 with TRBJ2-7, with D tentatively TRBD1 (6 bases). The CDR3 contains 13 residues. Trimming removed 3 bases from V and 5 bases from J, with 11 bases in between. Per the germline V gene, CDR1 is SEHNR and CDR2 is FQNEAQ (reference sequence).

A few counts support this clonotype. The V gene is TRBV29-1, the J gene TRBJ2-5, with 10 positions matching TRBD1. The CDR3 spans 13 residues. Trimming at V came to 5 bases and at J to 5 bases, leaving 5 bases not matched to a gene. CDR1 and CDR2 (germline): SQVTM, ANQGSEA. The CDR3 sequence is CSVTRDRGETQYF. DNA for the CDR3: TGCAGCGTTACCCGGGACAGGGGCGAGACCCAGTACTTC. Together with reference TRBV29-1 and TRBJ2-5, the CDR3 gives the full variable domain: SAVISQKPSRDICQRGTSLTIQCQVDSQVTMMFWYRQQPGQSLTLIATANQGSEATYESGFVIDKFPISRPNLTFSTLTVSNMSPEDSSIYLCSVTRDRGETQYFGPGTRLLVL.

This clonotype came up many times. The CDR3 here is CASSPVAGGLYGTQYF. DNA of the CDR3: TGTGCCAGCAGCCCGGTGGCGGGAGGGCTGTACGGGACCCAGTACTTC. The chain joins TRBV28 to TRBJ2-5, with 9 bases aligning to TRBD2. This CDR3 region has 16 residues. V trimming: 6 bases; J trimming: 7 bases; junction bases outside the gene matches: 15. Germline V lookup: CDR1 MDHEN, CDR2 SYDVKM. Based on the CDR3 plus reference TRBV28 and TRBJ2-5, the full variable domain is DVKVTQSSRYLVKRTGEKVFLECVQDMDHENMFWYRQDPGLGLRLIYFSYDVKMKEKGDIPEGYSVSREKKERFSLILESASTNQTSMYLCASSPVAGGLYGTQYFGPGTRLLVL.

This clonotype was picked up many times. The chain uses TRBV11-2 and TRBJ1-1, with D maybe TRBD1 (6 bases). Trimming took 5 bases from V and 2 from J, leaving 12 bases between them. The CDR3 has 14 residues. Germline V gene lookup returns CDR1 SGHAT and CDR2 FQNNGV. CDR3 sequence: CASSRGQINTEAFF. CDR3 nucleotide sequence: TGTGCCAGCAGCCGGGGACAAATAAACACTGAAGCTTTCTTT.

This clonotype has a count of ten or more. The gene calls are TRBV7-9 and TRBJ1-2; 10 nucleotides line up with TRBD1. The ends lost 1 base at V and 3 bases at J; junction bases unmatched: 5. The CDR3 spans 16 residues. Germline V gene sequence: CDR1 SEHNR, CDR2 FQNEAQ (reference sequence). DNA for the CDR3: TGTGCCAGCAGCTTAGGACAGGGGGCCGGGGACTATGGCTACACCTTC. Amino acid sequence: CASSLGQGAGDYGYTF.

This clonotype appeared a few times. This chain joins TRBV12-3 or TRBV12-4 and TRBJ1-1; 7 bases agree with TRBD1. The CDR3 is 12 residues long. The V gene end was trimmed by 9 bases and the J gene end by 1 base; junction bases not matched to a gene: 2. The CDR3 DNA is TGTGCCAGTCGACAGGGGAACACTGAAGCTTTCTTT. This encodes CASRQGNTEAFF.

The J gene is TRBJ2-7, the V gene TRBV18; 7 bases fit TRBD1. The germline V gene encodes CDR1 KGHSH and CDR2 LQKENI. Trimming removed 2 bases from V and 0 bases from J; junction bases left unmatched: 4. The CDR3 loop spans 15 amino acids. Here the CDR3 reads CASSPGTESSYEQYF. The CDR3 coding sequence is TGTGCCAGCTCACCAGGGACAGAGAGCTCCTACGAGCAGTACTTC.

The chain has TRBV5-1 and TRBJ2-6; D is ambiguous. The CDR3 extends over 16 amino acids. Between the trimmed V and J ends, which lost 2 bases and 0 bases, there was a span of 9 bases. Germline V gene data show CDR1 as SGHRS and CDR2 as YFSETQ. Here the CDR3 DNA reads TGCGCCAGCAGCTTTTCCCGGAGCTCTGGGGCCAACGTCCTGACTTTC. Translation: CASSFSRSSGANVLTF.

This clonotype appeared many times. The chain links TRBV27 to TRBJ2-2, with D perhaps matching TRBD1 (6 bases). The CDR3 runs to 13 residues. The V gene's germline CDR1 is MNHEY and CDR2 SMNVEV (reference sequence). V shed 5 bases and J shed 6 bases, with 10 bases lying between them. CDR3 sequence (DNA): TGTGCCAGCAGTATCAACAGGGCCGGGGAGCTGTTTTTT. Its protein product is CASSINRAGELFF.

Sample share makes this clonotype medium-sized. Here the CDR3 reads CASSLSGDQPQHF. CDR3 DNA sequence: TGCGCCAGCAGCTTGTCTGGGGATCAGCCCCAGCATTTT. The chain is built from TRBV5-1 and TRBJ1-5; D is undetermined. CDR3 length: 13 residues. Germline V CDR1 and CDR2: SGHRS, YFSETQ. Trimming stripped 1 base from V and 5 bases from J, with 7 bases between.

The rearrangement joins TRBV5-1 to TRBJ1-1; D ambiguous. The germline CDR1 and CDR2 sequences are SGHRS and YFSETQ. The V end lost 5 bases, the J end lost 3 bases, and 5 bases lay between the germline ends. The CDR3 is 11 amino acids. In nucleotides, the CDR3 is TGCGCCAGCAGGGAGGACACTGAAGCTTTCTTT. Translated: CASREDTEAFF.

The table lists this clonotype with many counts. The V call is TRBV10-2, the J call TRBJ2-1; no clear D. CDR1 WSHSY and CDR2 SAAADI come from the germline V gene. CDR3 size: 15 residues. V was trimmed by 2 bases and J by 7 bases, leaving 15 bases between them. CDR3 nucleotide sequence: TGCGCCAGCAGTGAGGGTTTTCGGGCTAGAAATGAGCAGTTCTTC. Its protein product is CASSEGFRARNEQFF.

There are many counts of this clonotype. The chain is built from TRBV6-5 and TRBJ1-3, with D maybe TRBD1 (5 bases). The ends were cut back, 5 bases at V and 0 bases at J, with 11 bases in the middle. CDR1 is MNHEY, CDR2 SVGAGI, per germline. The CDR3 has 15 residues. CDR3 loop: CASSKTGDSGNTIYF. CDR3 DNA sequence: TGTGCCAGCAGTAAAACAGGAGACTCTGGAAACACCATATATTTT.

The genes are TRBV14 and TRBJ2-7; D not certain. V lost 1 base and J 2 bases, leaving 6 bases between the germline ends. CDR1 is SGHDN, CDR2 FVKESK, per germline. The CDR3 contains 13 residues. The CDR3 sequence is CASSQGRTYEQYF. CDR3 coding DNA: TGTGCCAGCAGCCAAGGACGGACCTACGAGCAGTACTTC.

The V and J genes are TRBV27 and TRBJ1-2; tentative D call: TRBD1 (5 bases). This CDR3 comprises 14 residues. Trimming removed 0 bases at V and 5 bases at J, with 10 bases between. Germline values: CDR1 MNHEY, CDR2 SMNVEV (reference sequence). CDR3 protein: CASSLSGGFYGYTF. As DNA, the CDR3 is TGTGCCAGCAGTTTATCGGGGGGGTTTTATGGCTACACCTTC.

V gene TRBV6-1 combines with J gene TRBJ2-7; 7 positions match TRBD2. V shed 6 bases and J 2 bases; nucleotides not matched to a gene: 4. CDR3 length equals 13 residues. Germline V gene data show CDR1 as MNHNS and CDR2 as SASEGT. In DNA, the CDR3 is TGTGCCAGCAGCGGGGACTATGCCTACGAGCAGTACTTC. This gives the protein CASSGDYAYEQYF.

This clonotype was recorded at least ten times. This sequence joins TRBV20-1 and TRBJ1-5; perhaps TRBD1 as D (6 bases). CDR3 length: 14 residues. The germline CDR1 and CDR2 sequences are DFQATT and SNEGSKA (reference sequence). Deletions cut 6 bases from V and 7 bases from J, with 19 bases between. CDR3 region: CSARVRDTIQPQHF. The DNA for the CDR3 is TGCAGTGCCCGAGTCCGGGACACGATCCAGCCCCAGCATTTT.

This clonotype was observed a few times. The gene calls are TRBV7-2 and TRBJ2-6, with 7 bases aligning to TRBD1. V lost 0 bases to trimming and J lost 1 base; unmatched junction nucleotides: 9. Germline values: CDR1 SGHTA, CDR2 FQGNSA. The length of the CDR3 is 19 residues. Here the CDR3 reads CASSLAGQGVKSGANVLTF. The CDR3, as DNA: TGTGCCAGCAGCTTAGCGGGGCAGGGGGTAAAGTCTGGGGCCAACGTCCTGACTTTC. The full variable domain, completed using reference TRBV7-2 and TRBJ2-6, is GAGVSQSPSNKVTEKGKDVELRCDPISGHTALYWYRQSLGQGLEFLIYFQGNSAPDKSGLPSDRFSAERTGGSVSTLTIQRTQQEDSAVYLCASSLAGQGVKSGANVLTFGAGSRLTVL.

CDR3 DNA sequence: TGCAGTGCAGGGACAGGGGGTAACCACGAGCAGTACTTC. It specifies CSAGTGGNHEQYF. This chain connects TRBV20-1 to TRBJ2-7; 11 nucleotides match TRBD1. Per the germline V gene, CDR1 is DFQATT and CDR2 is SNEGSKA (reference sequence). The length of the CDR3 is 13 residues. V lost 6 bases to trimming and J lost 5 bases; unmatched junction nucleotides: 6.

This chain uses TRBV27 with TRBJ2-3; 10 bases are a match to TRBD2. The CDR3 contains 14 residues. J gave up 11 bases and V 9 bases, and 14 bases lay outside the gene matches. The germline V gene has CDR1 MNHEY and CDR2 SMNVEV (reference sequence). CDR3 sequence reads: CASSRLAGVREQYF. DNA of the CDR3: TGTGCCAGTTCGCGGCTAGCGGGAGTACGCGAGCAGTATTTT.

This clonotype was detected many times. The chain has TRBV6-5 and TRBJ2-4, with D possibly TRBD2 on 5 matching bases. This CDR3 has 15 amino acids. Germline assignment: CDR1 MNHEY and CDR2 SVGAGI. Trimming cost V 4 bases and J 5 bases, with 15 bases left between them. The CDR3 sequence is CASSSPRSVENIQYF. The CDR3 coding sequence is TGTGCCAGCAGTTCCCCCCGTAGCGTGGAAAACATTCAGTACTTC.